This T cell receptor beta chain was identified in a study of T cell repertoires in cytomegalovirus infection. Study-level information: Indications of both CMV infection and matching HLA type were provided by public TCR beta signatures. The study's findings and limits: CMV-specific TCR beta clonotypes restricted by HLA-C dominated the ex vivo response. People with CMV and the relevant HLA were identified by cumulative public TCR beta family frequency.

This clonotype was detected many times. The antigen remains undetermined. Trimming took 4 bases from V and 1 from J, leaving 13 bases between them. The CDR3 sequence is 15 residues long. Germline V gene sequence: CDR1 MNHEY, CDR2 SVGEGT. In TCRdb, the reads were re-called with MiXCR into one record per CDR3 protein. The sample holds 290,000 or so distinct CDR3 sequences, approximately 10% seen once. The chain employs TRBV6-2 or TRBV6-3 and TRBJ1-1; no reliable D call. Sequenced: PBMCs. This clonotype was sampled from a human donor in good health (CMV status not recorded). Some clones in this sample may be carry-over from other donors' samples. The CDR3 nucleotides read TGTGCCAGCAGTTTCCACTCTCCAACGAACACTGAAGCTTTCTTT. This sequence encodes CASSFHSPTNTEAFF.